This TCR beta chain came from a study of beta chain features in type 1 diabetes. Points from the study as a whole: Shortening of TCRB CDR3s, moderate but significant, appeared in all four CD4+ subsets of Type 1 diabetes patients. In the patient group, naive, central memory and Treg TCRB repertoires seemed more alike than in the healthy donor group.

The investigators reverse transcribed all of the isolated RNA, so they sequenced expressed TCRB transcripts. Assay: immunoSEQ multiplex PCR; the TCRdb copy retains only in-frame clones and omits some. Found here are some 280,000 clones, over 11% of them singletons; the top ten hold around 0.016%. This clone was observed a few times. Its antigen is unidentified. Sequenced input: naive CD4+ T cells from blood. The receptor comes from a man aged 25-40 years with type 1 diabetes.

The CDR3, as DNA: TGTGCCAGCAGTGAACTGGGACAGGGGCATGAAAAACTGTTTTTT. Protein: CASSELGQGHEKLFF. This sequence joins TRBV25-1 and TRBJ1-4, with 10 nucleotides matching TRBD1. Trimming took 2 bases from V and 6 from J; bases not matched to a gene: 3. This CDR3 region has 15 residues. Germline V CDR1 and CDR2: MGHDK, SYGVNS.